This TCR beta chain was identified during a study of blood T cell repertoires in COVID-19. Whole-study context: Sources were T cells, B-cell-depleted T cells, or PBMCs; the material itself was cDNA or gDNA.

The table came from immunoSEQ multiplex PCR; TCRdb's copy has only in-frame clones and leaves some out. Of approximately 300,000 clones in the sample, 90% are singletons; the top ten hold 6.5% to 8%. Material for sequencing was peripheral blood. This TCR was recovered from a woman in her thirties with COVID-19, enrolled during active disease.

CDR3 in amino acids: CASSLLGQGVETQYF. The CDR3 DNA follows: TGCGCCAGCAGCTTGTTGGGACAGGGAGTGGAGACCCAGTACTTC. The rearrangement links TRBV5-1 to TRBJ2-5, with 9 bases fitting TRBD1. The CDR3 has 15 amino acids. J was trimmed by 5 bases and V by 1 base; bases with no gene match: 6. Germline V gene lookup returns CDR1 SGHRS and CDR2 YFSETQ.